This T cell receptor beta chain was captured in a study of cytomegalovirus exposure and HLA in healthy donors. The PCR used 60 Vbeta and 13 Jbeta primers. The data were produced by immunoSEQ multiplex PCR, yet TCRdb's version contains in-frame clones alone and is incomplete. The sample includes 150,000 or so clones, 60% to 85% of them seen just once. The germline V gene encodes CDR1 SEHNR and CDR2 FQNEAQ (reference sequence). The CDR3 consists of 13 residues. Trimming took 1 base from V and 6 from J, leaving 9 bases between them. Study-level points and caveats: Productive status was seen about 87% or about 30% of the time for most TCR beta V segments in an earlier analysis.

A word on this clone: Its antigen is not known.

Input material: PBMCs. This chain joins TRBV7-9 and TRBJ1-1, with D perhaps TRBD1 (5 bases). The TCR originated in a man in his forties or fifties in good health and CMV-seropositive. CDR3 region: CASSLEEGSEAFF. DNA of the CDR3: TGTGCCAGCAGCTTAGAGGAGGGGTCTGAAGCTTTCTTT.